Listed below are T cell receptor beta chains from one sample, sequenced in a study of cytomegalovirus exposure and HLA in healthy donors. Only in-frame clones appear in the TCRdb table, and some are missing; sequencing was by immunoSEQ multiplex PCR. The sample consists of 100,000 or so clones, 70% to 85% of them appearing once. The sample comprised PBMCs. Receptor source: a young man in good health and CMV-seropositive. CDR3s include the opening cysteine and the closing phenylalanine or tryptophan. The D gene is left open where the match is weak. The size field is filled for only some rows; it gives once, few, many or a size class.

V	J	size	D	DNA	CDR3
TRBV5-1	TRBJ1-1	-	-	TGCGCCAGCAGCTTGGGACAGCCCACTGAAGCTTTCTTT	CASSLGQPTEAFF
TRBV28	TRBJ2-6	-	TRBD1	TGTGCCAGCAGTCCAGCCCCCTACACGGACAGGGGGTTAACTGGGGCCAACGTCCTGACTTTC	CASSPAPYTDRGLTGANVLTF
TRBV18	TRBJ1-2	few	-	TGTGCCAGCTCACAACAGAGAGACTATGGCTACACCTTC	CASSQQRDYGYTF
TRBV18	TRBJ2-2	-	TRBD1	TGTGCCAGCTCACCACCCAGGACAGGACCAACCGGGGAGCTGTTTTTT	CASSPPRTGPTGELFF
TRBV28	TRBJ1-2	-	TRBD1	TGTGCCAGCAGTTTCTTGGACAGGGGCTATGGCTACACCTTC	CASSFLDRGYGYTF
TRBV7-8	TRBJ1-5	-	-	TGTGCCAGCAGCAGTAACAGGGTTAATCAGCCCCAGCATTTT	CASSSNRVNQPQHF
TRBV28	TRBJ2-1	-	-	TGTGCCAGCAGGGAGTCACGCTCCTACAATGAGCAGTTCTTC	CASRESRSYNEQFF
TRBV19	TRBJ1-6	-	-	TGTGCCAGTAGAGTACAGATGAATTCACCCCTCCACTTT	CASRVQMNSPLHF
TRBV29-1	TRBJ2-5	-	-	TGCAGCGTTGAAGGGGCGAATCAAGAGACCCAGTACTTC	CSVEGANQETQYF
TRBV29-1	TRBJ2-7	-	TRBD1	TGCAGCGTGGTTGGACAGGCAGGGCAGTACTTC	CSVVGQAGQYF
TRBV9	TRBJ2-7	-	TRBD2	TGTGCCAGCAGCGTAGGGACTAGCGGCTACGAGCAGTACTTC	CASSVGTSGYEQYF
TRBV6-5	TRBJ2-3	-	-	TGTGCCAGCAGTTACTCAGGGGCAGGGGAAACAGATACGCAGTATTTT	CASSYSGAGETDTQYF
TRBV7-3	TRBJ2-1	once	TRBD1	TGTGCCAGCAGCCCCGGGACAGGGGGCTGGAATGAGCAGTTCTTC	CASSPGTGGWNEQFF
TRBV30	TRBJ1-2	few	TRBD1	TGTGCCTGCCTTGACAGGGGGAAGCGGTATGGCTACACCTTC	CACLDRGKRYGYTF
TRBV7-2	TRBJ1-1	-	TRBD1	TGTGCCAGCAGTCGGACAGGGGGTGGGAACACTGAAGCTTTCTTT	CASSRTGGGNTEAFF
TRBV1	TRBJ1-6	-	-	TGCACCAGCAGCCTTTACCTCCGGACAGTCAATTCACCCCTCCACTTT	CTSSLYLRTVNSPLHF
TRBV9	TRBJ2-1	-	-	TGTGCCAGCAGCGTAGCTCCGGAGCGGAGCTCCTACAATGAGCAGTTCTTC	CASSVAPERSSYNEQFF
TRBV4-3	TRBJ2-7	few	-	TGCGCCAGCAGCCAAGGCGGGCCTGGCCCCTACGAGCAGTACTTC	CASSQGGPGPYEQYF
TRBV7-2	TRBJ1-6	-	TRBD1	TGTGCCAGCAGCTTAGAGACAGGGGGCATACATATGTCACCCCTCCACTTT	CASSLETGGIHMSPLHF
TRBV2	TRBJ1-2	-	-	TGTGCCAGCAGTGTCCGCCCCCGACAGGCCTCACAGAGTGACTATGGCTACACCTTC	CASSVRPRQASQSDYGYTF
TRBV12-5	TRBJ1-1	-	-	TGTGCTAGTGGTTTGGTACTAGATGGCCAGGTCATGAACACTGAAGCTTTCTTT	CASGLVLDGQVMNTEAFF
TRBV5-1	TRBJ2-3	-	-	TGCGCCAGCACCCCCCGTCGGGATGGAGCCACAGATACGCAGTATTTT	CASTPRRDGATDTQYF
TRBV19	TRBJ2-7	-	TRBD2	TGTGCCAGTAGTGCCTATAGCGGGAGTGGGGCCTACGAGCAGTACTTC	CASSAYSGSGAYEQYF
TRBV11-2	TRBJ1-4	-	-	TGTGCCAGCGCCCCACCGGGAACTAATGAAAAACTGTTTTTT	CASAPPGTNEKLFF
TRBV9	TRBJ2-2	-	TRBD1	TGTGCCAGCAGCGTAGGTGCAGGGGGCTACACCGGGGAGCTGTTTTTT	CASSVGAGGYTGELFF
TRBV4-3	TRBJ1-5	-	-	TGCGCCAGCAGCCAAGAAAGGGGTTGGGGTTACAATCAGCCCCAGCATTTT	CASSQERGWGYNQPQHF
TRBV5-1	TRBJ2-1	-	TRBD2	TGCGCCAGCAGCCGGAGGGCTCTAGCGGGAGGTTCTGAGCAGTTCTTC	CASSRRALAGGSEQFF
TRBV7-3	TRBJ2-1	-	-	TGTGCCAGCAGCGCGGGGGACAGGACCTACAATGAGCAGTTCTTC	CASSAGDRTYNEQFF
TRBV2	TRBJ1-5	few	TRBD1	TGTGCCAGCAGTCCGGGACAGGGATATCAGCCCCAGCATTTT	CASSPGQGYQPQHF
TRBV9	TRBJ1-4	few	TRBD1	TGTGCCAGCAGCGTAGAAGAGGGGGCTAGTGAAAAACTGTTTTTT	CASSVEEGASEKLFF
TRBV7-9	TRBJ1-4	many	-	TGTGCCAGCAGCCGGGGGGACGGCGAAAAACTGTTTTTT	CASSRGDGEKLFF
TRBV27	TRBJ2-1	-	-	TGTGCCAGCAGTTTATCTATTAGGGGCAATGAGCAGTTCTTC	CASSLSIRGNEQFF
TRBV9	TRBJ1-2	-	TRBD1	TGTGCCAGCAGGCAGGGGGCCGCTAACTATGGCTACACCTTC	CASRQGAANYGYTF
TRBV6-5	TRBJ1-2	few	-	TGTGCCAGCAGTACCGGGGGATATGGCTACACCTTC	CASSTGGYGYTF
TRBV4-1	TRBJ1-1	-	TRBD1	TGCGCCAGCAGACCCCGACAGGGGGCAAGCACTGAAGCTTTCTTT	CASRPRQGASTEAFF
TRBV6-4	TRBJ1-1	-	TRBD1	TGTGCCAGCAGCGTGACGGACAGGCTGAACACTGAAGCTTTCTTT	CASSVTDRLNTEAFF
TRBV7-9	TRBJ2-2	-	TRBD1	TGTGCCACTTTACAGGGGCAGAGGAACACCGGGGAGCTGTTTTTT	CATLQGQRNTGELFF
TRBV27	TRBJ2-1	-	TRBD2	TGTGCCAGCAGTTTACTAGCGGGTAGCTCCTACAATGAGCAGTTCTTC	CASSLLAGSSYNEQFF
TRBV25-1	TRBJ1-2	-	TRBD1	TGTGCCAGCAGTGCCCTACGGGGACAGGGGGTATCCTATGGCTACACCTTC	CASSALRGQGVSYGYTF
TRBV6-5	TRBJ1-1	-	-	TGTGCCAGCAGTTACTTGTCCGGAGCCACAGAAGCTTTCTTT	CASSYLSGATEAFF
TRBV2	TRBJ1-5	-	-	TGTGCCAGCAGAAGGACAGCAACCAATCAGCCCCAGCATTTT	CASRRTATNQPQHF
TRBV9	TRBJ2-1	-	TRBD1	TGTGCCAGCAGCCCCAGCAACCTCCAGGGGGTAATAGAGCAGTTCTTC	CASSPSNLQGVIEQFF
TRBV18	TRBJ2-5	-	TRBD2	TGTGCCAGCTCACCACTAGCGGGGGGGCCGGAGACCCAGTACTTC	CASSPLAGGPETQYF
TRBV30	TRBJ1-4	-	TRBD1	TGTGCCTGGACCACAACGGGGACAGCTAATGAAAAACTGTTTTTT	CAWTTTGTANEKLFF
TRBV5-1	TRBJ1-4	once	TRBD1	TGCGCCAGCAGCCGCGACAGGGGTTGGAATGAAAAACTGTTTTTT	CASSRDRGWNEKLFF
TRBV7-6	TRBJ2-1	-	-	TGTGCCAGCAGCTCCCCTCCCAGGGGCGGCTACAATGAGCAGTTCTTC	CASSSPPRGGYNEQFF
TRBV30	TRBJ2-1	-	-	TGTGCCTGGAGTATAGGGAGCTCCTACAATGAGCAGTTCTTC	CAWSIGSSYNEQFF
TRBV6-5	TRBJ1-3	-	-	TGTGCCAGCAGTTACCTGGCATCCTCTGGAAACACCATATATTTT	CASSYLASSGNTIYF
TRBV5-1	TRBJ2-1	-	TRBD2	TGCGCCAGCAGCAGGGTCCCGGGACTAGCGGGGGGGGAGCAGTTCTTC	CASSRVPGLAGGEQFF
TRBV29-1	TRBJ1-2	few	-	TGCAGCTCTTCGCAGGGGCTCACTAACTATGGCTACACCTTC	CSSSQGLTNYGYTF
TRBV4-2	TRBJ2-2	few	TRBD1	TGTGCCAGCAGCCGAGATCTGCTCCTGGGGGGACAGGCGGGCGGGGAGCTGTTTTTT	CASSRDLLLGGQAGGELFF
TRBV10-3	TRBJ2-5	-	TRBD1	TGTGCCATCTCGGGAGGACAGGGGGTTCAAGAGACCCAGTACTTC	CAISGGQGVQETQYF
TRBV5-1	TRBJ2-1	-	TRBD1	TGCGCCAGCAGCTTGGTGGCAGGGGGCCAGGGGGAGCAGTTCTTC	CASSLVAGGQGEQFF